These 18 T cell receptor beta chains share one sample of origin, sequenced in a study of spatial heterogeneity in lung cancer (dated by TCRdb to the late 2010s). The sample's time point label is to be understood as: sample taken at primary tumor resection. TCR sequencing used whole RNA extracted from tumor and nontumor lung tissue, or from cryopreserved PBMC samples, without cell sorting. The library was obtained by 5' RACE. TCRdb shows the sequencer as NextSeq 500. TCRdb handled the public reads itself, with Q25 trimming in fastp and clone calling in MiXCR, and kept productive beta chains. Merged by CDR3 protein, the rows form single entries marked with the most common genes and DNA. This sample gives over 10,000 distinct CDR3 sequences in total; about 15% of them show up just once. More than 30% of the sample lies in the top ten. The specimen was PBMCs, collected at surgery. The receptor source for this set is a male donor with early-stage non-small cell lung cancer.

This clonotype was seen many times. The chain has TRBV29-1 and TRBJ1-1; 8 nucleotides line up with TRBD1. The CDR3 consists of 12 residues. Losses at the gene ends were 4 bases for V and 6 bases for J; bases not matched to a gene: 4. The V gene's germline CDR1 is SQVTM and CDR2 ANQGSEA. The CDR3 loop reads CSVAAGGPEAFF. CDR3 nucleotide sequence: TGCAGCGTTGCCGCAGGGGGCCCTGAAGCTTTCTTT.

A word on this clonotype: Germline is not matched at one junction end, which may reflect a read error. V usage is TRBV15 and J usage is TRBJ2-3; TRBD1 is a possible D gene (6 bases). Per germline, CDR1 LNHNV and CDR2 YYDKDF (reference sequence). The CDR3 is 15 residues long. The CDR3 loop reads CVTSLGGGYTDTQYF. In DNA, the CDR3 is TGTGTCACCAGCCTTGGGGGCGGTTACACAGATACGCAGTATTTT.

This clonotype was seen ten or more times. The chain combines TRBV29-1 with TRBJ2-1; 7 bases match TRBD2. The V and J ends lost 4 bases and 6 bases, in that order; junction bases with no gene match: 6. The length of the CDR3 is 13 residues. Germline V gives CDR1 SQVTM, CDR2 ANQGSEA. The CDR3 here is CSVGTRASNEQFF. The CDR3 region has the DNA TGCAGCGTTGGGACTAGAGCTTCCAATGAGCAGTTCTTC.

The V call is TRBV29-1, the J call TRBJ2-3; weak D call: TRBD1 (7 bases). CDR3 length equals 13 residues. V lost 3 bases and J 4 bases, leaving 11 bases between the germline ends. Germline V gene data show CDR1 as SQVTM and CDR2 as ANQGSEA. CDR3 bases: TGCAGCGTTGACACAGGGGACTCAGATACGCAGTATTTT. Translating gives CSVDTGDSDTQYF.

This chain links TRBV7-9 with TRBJ2-4; no definite D call. The V gene's germline CDR1 is SEHNR and CDR2 FQNEAQ (reference sequence). The ends were cut back, 7 bases at V and 8 bases at J, with 18 bases in the middle. The CDR3 contains 14 residues. The CDR3: CASTSPLSGYIQYF. DNA for the CDR3: TGTGCCAGCACCTCCCCACTTAGTGGATACATTCAGTACTTC.

This clonotype appeared many times. CDR3 sequence: CASSLDDTVGSPLHF. DNA for the CDR3: TGTGCCAGCAGCTTGGACGACACGGTGGGTTCACCCCTCCACTTT. The V call is TRBV7-6, the J call TRBJ1-6; D is unclear. This CDR3 contains 15 residues. Germline CDR1 is SGHVS and CDR2 is FNYEAQ. V lost 3 bases, J lost 9 bases, and 15 bases lay in between.

This clonotype was observed a handful of times. The gene calls are TRBV4-3 and TRBJ1-2, with D unresolved. Germline CDR1 reads LGHNA; CDR2 reads YSLEER. The V end lost 1 base, the J end lost 4 bases, and 13 bases lay between the germline ends. This CDR3 region has 15 residues. In DNA, the CDR3 is TGCGCCAGCAGCCAAGGCCAGGAGAGGGCCTATGGCTACACCTTC. Translation gives CASSQGQERAYGYTF.

The V gene is TRBV28, the J gene TRBJ2-1; D may match TRBD1 or TRBD2 (5 bases each). Germline CDR1 and CDR2: MDHEN and SYDVKM. This CDR3 region has 16 residues. With 5 bases removed from V and 0 bases from J, the gap between germline ends came to 14 bases. CDR3 amino acids: CASSMRGVSSYNEQFF. CDR3 bases: TGTGCCAGCAGTATGAGAGGGGTAAGCTCCTACAATGAGCAGTTCTTC.

This clonotype was observed many times. The V gene is TRBV6-1, the J gene TRBJ2-1, with TRBD2 as a possible D gene (5 bases). Germline-derived CDR1 and CDR2 are MNHNS and SASEGT. There are 15 residues in the CDR3. V lost 1 base and J 3 bases, leaving 10 bases between the germline ends. The CDR3 is CASSEVNAGYNEQFF. In nucleotides, the CDR3 is TGTGCCAGCAGTGAAGTCAATGCGGGCTACAATGAGCAGTTCTTC.

This clonotype has a handful of counts. The rearrangement uses TRBV5-1 and TRBJ1-1; 9 positions agree with TRBD1. Trimming cost V 3 bases and J 5 bases; bases outside gene matches: 5. Germline assignment: CDR1 SGHRS and CDR2 YFSETQ. The CDR3 runs 14 residues. CDR3 residues: CASSWTGVETEAFF. Written as DNA, the CDR3 is TGCGCCAGCAGCTGGACAGGGGTCGAAACTGAAGCTTTCTTT.

This chain uses TRBV6-5 with TRBJ2-7; weak D call: TRBD2 (6 bases). From germline, CDR1 is MNHEY and CDR2 SVGAGI. The V gene lost 5 bases and the J gene lost 4 bases, with 18 bases spanning the gap. This CDR3 spans 15 amino acids. Here the CDR3 DNA reads TGTGCCAGCAGTCAGGACCGGGGGAGATTATACGAGCAGTACTTC. Encoded protein: CASSQDRGRLYEQYF.

This clonotype has a count of ten or more. V and J are TRBV5-5 and TRBJ1-2; 8 bases line up with TRBD1. The CDR3 sequence is 15 residues long. In germline, CDR1 is SGHKS, CDR2 YYEKEE (reference sequence). The V and J ends lost 4 bases and 3 bases, in that order; junction bases with no gene match: 8. The CDR3 DNA reads TGTGCCAGCAGCCTTGAGTTGACAGGGGACTATGGCTACACCTTC. Its translation is CASSLELTGDYGYTF.

There are many counts of this clonotype. The V call is TRBV20-1, the J call TRBJ1-6, with D unresolved. Per the germline V gene, CDR1 is DFQATT and CDR2 is SNEGSKA (reference sequence). Trimming removed 1 base from V and 0 bases from J, with 4 bases in between. This CDR3 contains 14 residues. CDR3 nucleotide sequence: TGCAGTGCTAGAGGCAGCTCCTATAATTCACCCCTCCACTTT. Amino acid sequence: CSARGSSYNSPLHF.

This sequence joins TRBV7-9 and TRBJ1-1, with 9 nucleotides matching TRBD1. In germline, CDR1 is SEHNR, CDR2 FQNEAQ (reference sequence). The CDR3 is 11 amino acids. J was trimmed by 11 bases and V by 4 bases; bases with no gene match: 2. DNA for the CDR3: TGTGCCAGCAGCTCCGGACAGGGGGCTTTCTTT. This sequence encodes CASSSGQGAFF.

CDR3 sequence reads: CASSLTSGSGELFF. The DNA for the CDR3 is TGTGCCAGCAGCTTGACTAGCGGATCCGGGGAGCTGTTTTTT. J is TRBJ2-2 and V is TRBV7-9, with 9 bases identical to TRBD2. The germline V gene encodes CDR1 SEHNR and CDR2 FQNEAQ (reference sequence). V lost 3 bases, J lost 6 bases, and 2 bases stayed unmatched. The CDR3 sequence is 14 residues long.

This clonotype has more than one count but fewer than ten. Here the CDR3 reads CAISESTGADTQYF. CDR3 in DNA: TGTGCCATCAGTGAGTCGACAGGGGCAGATACGCAGTATTTT. This chain connects TRBV10-3 to TRBJ2-3; 8 nucleotides align to TRBD1. The CDR3 consists of 14 residues. Germline V gene sequence: CDR1 ENHRY, CDR2 SYGVKD. The V gene end was trimmed by 0 bases and the J gene end by 4 bases; junction bases not matched to a gene: 0.

This clonotype was recorded at least ten times. This chain links TRBV29-1 with TRBJ2-7; 9 nucleotides align to TRBD1. V lost 6 bases and J lost 0; bases outside the gene matches: 6. Per the germline V gene, CDR1 is SQVTM and CDR2 is ANQGSEA. This CDR3 is 14 amino acids long. The CDR3 nucleotides read TGCAGCGTCGGAGGGACAGGGACCTCCTACGAGCAGTACTTC. Amino acid sequence: CSVGGTGTSYEQYF.

This clonotype was found many times. The gene calls are TRBV12-3 or TRBV12-4 and TRBJ1-4, with D possibly matching TRBD1 (5 bases). Trimming left V 3 bases short and J 8 bases short, with 7 bases between. The CDR3 runs 12 residues. CDR3 residues: CASSFGGEKLFF. The CDR3, as DNA: TGTGCCAGCAGTTTTGGGGGGGAAAAACTGTTTTTT.